This T cell receptor (beta chain) originates from a study of T cells in Graves' hyperthyroidism and ophthalmopathy. This clonotype was recorded at least ten times. The antigen remains unidentified. Overall study results and limits: Blood also showed most of the thyroid clonotypes that were expanded above 0.001. Ophthalmopathy was distinguished from stable hyperthyroidism by 13 V-J signatures.

Amplified regions were TCR beta CDR3 sequences from RNA transcripts. First-round RT-PCR targeting the TCR CDR3 was performed with the HTBI primer set. A single record per CDR3 protein comes from TCRdb applying MiXCR to the multiplex PCR reads. Among around 400,000 distinct CDR3 sequences, around a sixth were seen once, and the ten largest hold 25% to 35%. The TCR was taken from a woman aged 18-29 years with Graves' hyperthyroidism that later progressed to Graves' ophthalmopathy. The sequenced material came from blood.

CDR3 sequence: CASSLIRSNTEAFF. Here the CDR3 DNA reads TGTGCCAGCAGTTTAATTCGGTCCAACACTGAAGCTTTCTTT. The chain combines TRBV28 with TRBJ1-1; D not resolved. V was cut by 2 bases and J by 2 bases, with 9 bases left in between. The CDR3 has 14 amino acids. CDR1 MDHEN and CDR2 SYDVKM come from the germline V gene.